The clone carrying this TCR beta chain was recorded many times. The CDR3 totals 15 residues. The V gene's germline CDR1 is MNHEY and CDR2 SVGEGT. The V and J ends lost 2 bases and 0 bases, in that order; junction bases with no gene match: 2. The data were obtained in a study of T-cell reconstitution after alpha-beta-depleted transplantation in children. Preparation of the TCRbeta library was carried out with unique molecular identifiers. MiXCR, run by TCRdb on the PCR reads, gives a single entry per CDR3 protein. The sample consists of around 72,000 distinct CDR3 sequences, roughly 4.4% of them appearing once.

This sequence was found in a boy less than two years old who had a stem cell transplant for acute myeloid leukemia, so the T cells may come from the graft donor. The chain combines TRBV6-2 or TRBV6-3 with TRBJ2-5, with 8 bases matching TRBD2. The sample here was PBMCs, mostly from graft donor cells, taken 180 days after TCRalphabeta/CD19-depleted stem cell transplant. The CDR3 spells CASSYRAGDQETQYF. CDR3 nucleotide sequence: TGTGCCAGCAGTTACCGAGCGGGGGACCAAGAGACCCAGTACTTC.